Listed here is a single TCR beta chain. The data were obtained in a study of brain T cells in children with intractable seizures. As to time point: blood from clinic visit 5 months post-surgery; TSC patient then seizure free. Surgery cases with the highest brain T cell transcript signatures were chosen for sequencing. The CDR3 runs 15 residues. The V and J ends lost 2 bases and 2 bases, in that order; junction bases with no gene match: 2. Germline CDR1 SEHNR, CDR2 FQNEAQ (reference sequence). TCRdb keeps only in-frame clones here, not all; method: immunoSEQ multiplex PCR. The profile covers about 320,000 clones, with about 93% appearing a single time and approximately 5% taken by the ten largest.

Sequencing was performed on peripheral blood, taken about 5 months after surgery. The chain uses TRBV7-9 and TRBJ2-2, with 7 bases that match TRBD1. The TCR was taken from a boy younger than two with tuberous sclerosis and intractable seizures. CDR3: CASSLRDSNTGELFF. DNA for the CDR3: TGTGCCAGCAGCTTAAGGGACAGCAACACCGGGGAGCTGTTTTTT.